The rows below give T cell receptor beta chains drawn from one sample of a study of human T cells and chemical hapten exposure. TCRdb re-called the RACE reads through MiXCR, storing one row per CDR3 protein. The table includes 210,000 or so distinct CDR3 sequences, 20% to 25% detected once. Sample: whole blood, taken in connection with sensitization to the hapten diphenylcyclopropenone (DPC). The source is a woman between 40 and 55 years old with alopecia areata. Some clones in this sample may be carry-over from other donors' samples. Both conserved end residues are trimmed from each CDR3. A D gene is named only where the DNA matches it firmly. Not every row has a clone size; where given, it reads once, few, many or a size class.

D gene | J gene | V gene | clone size | CDR3 protein
- | TRBJ2-7 | TRBV7-2 | few | ASSLATGRGEQY
- | TRBJ2-7 | TRBV29-1 | few | SVTRGTPYEQY
- | TRBJ2-5 | TRBV20-1 | few | SARDPPTEQETQY
- | TRBJ2-3 | TRBV20-1 | few | SARSPGVQDTQY
- | TRBJ2-1 | TRBV12-3/TRBV12-4 | - | ASSLAPASRHSYNEQF
- | TRBJ1-6 | TRBV27 | few | ASSTSTGLVSPLH
- | TRBJ1-1 | TRBV20-1 | few | SARDGKNTEAF
- | TRBJ1-4 | TRBV4-3 | many | ASSRVEGANEKLF
- | TRBJ1-1 | TRBV4-2 | few | ASSLGPANTEAF
- | TRBJ1-6 | TRBV18 | - | ASSPPFAGINSPLH
TRBD1 | TRBJ2-7 | TRBV29-1 | - | SVSPGQGVEQY
- | TRBJ2-7 | TRBV29-1 | many | SVRVGEAYEQY
- | TRBJ2-1 | TRBV7-2 | - | ASSSALWVPYNEQF
- | TRBJ1-5 | TRBV4-2 | - | ASSQGGQSSQPQH
- | TRBJ2-7 | TRBV9 | - | ASSVGWDTYEQY
TRBD1 | TRBJ1-3 | TRBV2 | - | ASSGQGAIGNTIY
TRBD2 | TRBJ2-1 | TRBV6-6 | - | ASVETSGNNEQF
- | TRBJ2-2 | TRBV12-3/TRBV12-4 | - | ASSFMSGTGELF
TRBD2 | TRBJ2-5 | TRBV7-2 | few | ASSPVVGRGEETQY
- | TRBJ2-7 | TRBV27 | few | ASSGGELNYEQY
- | TRBJ1-2 | TRBV6-5 | - | ASRAGSLFYGYT
- | TRBJ2-1 | TRBV13 | few | ASSFPGTYNEQF
- | TRBJ2-4 | TRBV28 | - | ASTERAKNIQY
- | TRBJ2-1 | TRBV12-3/TRBV12-4 | - | ASAAFQRDNNEQF
- | TRBJ2-1 | TRBV10-3 | many | AISGGIANEQF
- | TRBJ2-3 | TRBV7-9 | many | ASSQPTDTQY
- | TRBJ2-2 | TRBV29-1 | - | SVSDRGTGELF
- | TRBJ2-7 | TRBV4-3 | - | ASSQEGRTFYEQY
- | TRBJ2-3 | TRBV15 | - | ATSRAEQLQQY